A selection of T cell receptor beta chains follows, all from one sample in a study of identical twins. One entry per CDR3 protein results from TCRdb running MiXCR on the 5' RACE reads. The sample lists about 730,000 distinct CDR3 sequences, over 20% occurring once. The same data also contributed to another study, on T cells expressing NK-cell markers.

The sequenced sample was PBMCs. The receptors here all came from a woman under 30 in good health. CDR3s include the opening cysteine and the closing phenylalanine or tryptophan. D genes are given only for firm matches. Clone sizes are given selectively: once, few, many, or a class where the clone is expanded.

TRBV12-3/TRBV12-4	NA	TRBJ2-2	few	CASIKERRTGELFF	TGTGCCAGCATAAAAGAGAGGCGGACCGGGGAGCTGTTTTTT
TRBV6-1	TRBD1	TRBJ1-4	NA	CASSRQGHRPLNEKLFF	TGTGCCAGCAGCAGACAGGGCCACCGACCATTAAATGAAAAACTGTTTTTT
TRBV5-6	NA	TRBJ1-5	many	CASSLGPISNQPQHF	TGTGCCAGCAGCTTGGGGCCGATAAGCAATCAGCCCCAGCATTTT
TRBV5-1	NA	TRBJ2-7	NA	CASSLEPGSLSEQYF	TGCGCCAGCAGCTTGGAGCCCGGGAGCCTTTCCGAGCAGTACTTC
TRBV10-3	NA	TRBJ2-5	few	CAIRDAVVETQYF	TGTGCCATCCGGGATGCGGTGGTAGAGACCCAGTACTTC
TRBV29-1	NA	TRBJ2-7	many	CSVEVSVSYEQYF	TGCAGCGTTGAGGTGTCGGTCTCCTACGAGCAGTACTTC
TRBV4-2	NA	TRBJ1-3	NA	CASSQAQGNTIYF	TGTGCCAGCAGCCAAGCTCAGGGAAACACCATATATTTT
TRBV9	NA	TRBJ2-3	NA	CASSVETGGAPVDTQYF	TGTGCCAGCAGCGTAGAAACCGGCGGGGCCCCCGTGGATACGCAGTATTTT
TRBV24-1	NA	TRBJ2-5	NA	CATSRMETQYF	TGTGCCACCAGTAGGATGGAGACCCAGTACTTC
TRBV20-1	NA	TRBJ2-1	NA	CSAGNHNNEQFF	TGCAGTGCCGGCAATCATAACAATGAGCAGTTCTTC
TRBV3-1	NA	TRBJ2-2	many	CASRGGGGSNTGELFF	TGTGCCAGCCGTGGAGGAGGGGGCTCGAACACCGGGGAGCTGTTTTTT
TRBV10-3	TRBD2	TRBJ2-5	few	CAIRPGLAGEETQYF	TGTGCCATCAGGCCGGGACTAGCGGGAGAGGAGACCCAGTACTTC
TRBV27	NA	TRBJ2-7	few	CASRPTRSYEQYF	TGTGCCAGCAGGCCTACTCGTTCCTACGAGCAGTACTTC
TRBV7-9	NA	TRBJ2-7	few	CASSVHYEQYF	TGTGCCAGCAGCGTTCACTACGAGCAGTACTTC
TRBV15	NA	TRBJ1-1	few	CATSIHFGGNTEAFF	TGTGCCACCAGCATCCACTTCGGAGGGAACACTGAAGCTTTCTTT
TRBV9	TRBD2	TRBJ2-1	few	CASSEPRTSGGDDEQFF	TGTGCCAGCAGCGAGCCCCGGACTAGCGGGGGGGATGATGAGCAGTTCTTC
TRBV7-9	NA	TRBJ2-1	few	CASSLAGLLLKQFF	TGTGCCAGCAGCTTAGCGGGACTGCTCTTGAAGCAGTTCTTC
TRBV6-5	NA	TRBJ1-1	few	CASSYSEGMRNTEAFF	TGTGCCAGCAGTTACTCCGAGGGGATGCGGAACACTGAAGCTTTCTTT
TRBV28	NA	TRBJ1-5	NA	CASSSRWDQPQHF	TGTGCCAGCAGTTCCAGGTGGGATCAGCCCCAGCATTTT
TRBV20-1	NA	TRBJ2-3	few	CSAPGTITDTQYF	TGCAGTGCGCCTGGGACAATCACAGATACGCAGTATTTT
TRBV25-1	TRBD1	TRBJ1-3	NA	CASSELWDRGEGNTIYF	TGTGCCAGCAGTGAATTATGGGACAGGGGAGAAGGAAACACCATATATTTT
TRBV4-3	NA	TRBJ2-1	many	CASSQDWEPGEQFF	TGCGCCAGCAGCCAAGATTGGGAGCCCGGTGAGCAGTTCTTC
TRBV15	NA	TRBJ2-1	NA	CATSRGRLEEQFF	TGTGCCACCAGCAGAGGGCGATTGGAGGAGCAGTTCTTC
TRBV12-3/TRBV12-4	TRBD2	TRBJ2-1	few	CASRLAEINNEQFF	TGTGCCAGCAGACTAGCGGAAATTAACAATGAGCAGTTCTTC
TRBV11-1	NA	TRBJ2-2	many	CASSLPRRGITNTGELFF	TGTGCCAGCAGCTTGCCGCGAAGGGGTATTACGAACACCGGGGAGCTGTTTTTT
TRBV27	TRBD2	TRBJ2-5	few	CASSLRRGVETQYF	TGTGCCAGCAGTTTACGGCGGGGGGTCGAGACCCAGTACTTC
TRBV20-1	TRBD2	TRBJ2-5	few	CSARRSSGIHYF	TGCAGTGCTAGGCGGTCTAGCGGGATCCATTACTTC